This T cell receptor beta chain was obtained from a study of T-cell memory formation after mild COVID-19. The CDR3 runs 11 residues. Germline CDR1 reads SGHTA; CDR2 reads FQGNSA. V was pared by 6 bases and J by 4 bases, with 3 bases between. This clonotype has more than one count but fewer than ten. TCRdb reanalysed the 5' RACE reads using MiXCR and keeps one entry per CDR3 protein. Of roughly 480,000 distinct CDR3 sequences in the sample, roughly 25% are singletons; the top ten hold around 13%. The chain couples TRBV7-2 to TRBJ1-4; D call uncertain. The material sequenced was PBMCs or a T cell subset sorted from them (not recorded which). The clonotype comes from an adult woman who had mild COVID-19 (a few samples of this study predate the infection). Cell type and time point are not known. The CDR3 loop is CASRLNEKLFF. The CDR3 coding sequence is TGTGCCAGCAGACTTAATGAAAAACTGTTTTTT.